The 5 T cell receptor beta chains presented below share a single source sample, sequenced in a study of T cell repertoires in cytomegalovirus infection. TCRdb re-derived calls from the reads in MiXCR, one entry per CDR3 protein. In the table there are approximately 990,000 distinct CDR3 sequences, roughly 31% of which are singletons. These TCRs are of unknown antigen specificity. Here the sequenced sample was cultured CD8+ T cells from PBMCs, taken from culture after CMV antigen stimulation. The source is a human donor in good health (CMV status not recorded). Some clones in this sample may be carry-over from other donors' samples.

DNA for the CDR3: TGTGCCAGCAGCACAGGGAGTGGAAATCAGCCCCAGCATTTT. This sequence encodes CASSTGSGNQPQHF. V usage is TRBV9 and J usage is TRBJ1-5, with D perhaps TRBD1 (6 bases). CDR1 and CDR2 from the germline V gene are SGDLS and YYNGEE. CDR3 length: 14 residues. V shed 4 bases and J shed 4 bases, with 12 bases lying between them.

This clonotype was seen a few times. The chain couples TRBV7-3 to TRBJ2-3, with TRBD2 matching over 10 bases. The CDR3 is made up of 16 amino acids. Germline V gene lookup returns CDR1 SGHTA and CDR2 FQGTGA. The ends lost 5 bases at V and 6 bases at J; junction bases unmatched: 11. CDR3 nucleotides: TGTGCCAGCAGCCGATATACTAGCGGGGTCCGGGATACGCAGTATTTT. Its translation: CASSRYTSGVRDTQYF. The full variable domain, in which reference TRBV7-3 and TRBJ2-3 provide the parts outside the CDR3, is GAGVSQTPSNKVTEKGKYVELRCDPISGHTALYWYRQSLGQGPEFLIYFQGTGAADDSGLPNDRFFAVRPEGSVSTLKIQRTERGDSAVYLCASSRYTSGVRDTQYFGPGTRLTVL.

The chain employs TRBV9 and TRBJ2-2; no clear D. Per the germline V gene, CDR1 is SGDLS and CDR2 is YYNGEE. This CDR3 has 13 amino acids. Trimming removed 3 bases at V and 4 bases at J, with 7 bases between. The CDR3 spells CASSGYFTGELFF. In DNA, the CDR3 is TGTGCCAGCAGCGGCTATTTCACCGGGGAGCTGTTTTTT. The variable domain in full, completed from reference TRBV9 and TRBJ2-2, reads DSGVTQTPKHLITATGQRVTLRCSPRSGDLSVYWYQQSLDQGLQFLIQYYNGEERAKGNILERFSAQQFPDLHSELNLSSLELGDSALYFCASSGYFTGELFFGEGSRLTVL.

V usage is TRBV20-1 and J usage is TRBJ2-3; perhaps D is TRBD1 or TRBD2 (5 bases each). The V gene lost 3 bases and the J gene lost 5 bases, with 12 bases spanning the gap. The CDR3 has 13 residues. CDR1 DFQATT and CDR2 SNEGSKA come from the germline V gene (reference sequence). CDR3 in DNA: TGCAGTGCTAGGCCCAGGGCGGGAGATACGCAGTATTTT. Translated: CSARPRAGDTQYF.

This clonotype was counted ten times or more. V is TRBV7-8 and J is TRBJ2-3; 11 positions agree with TRBD1. This CDR3 is 15 amino acids long. V gave up 1 base and J gave up 7 bases; unmatched junction bases: 4. Germline V gene data show CDR1 as SGHVS and CDR2 as FQNEAQ. The CDR3 sequence: CASSLEGQGVYTQYF. The CDR3, as DNA: TGTGCCAGCAGCTTAGAGGGACAGGGGGTCTATACGCAGTATTTT.